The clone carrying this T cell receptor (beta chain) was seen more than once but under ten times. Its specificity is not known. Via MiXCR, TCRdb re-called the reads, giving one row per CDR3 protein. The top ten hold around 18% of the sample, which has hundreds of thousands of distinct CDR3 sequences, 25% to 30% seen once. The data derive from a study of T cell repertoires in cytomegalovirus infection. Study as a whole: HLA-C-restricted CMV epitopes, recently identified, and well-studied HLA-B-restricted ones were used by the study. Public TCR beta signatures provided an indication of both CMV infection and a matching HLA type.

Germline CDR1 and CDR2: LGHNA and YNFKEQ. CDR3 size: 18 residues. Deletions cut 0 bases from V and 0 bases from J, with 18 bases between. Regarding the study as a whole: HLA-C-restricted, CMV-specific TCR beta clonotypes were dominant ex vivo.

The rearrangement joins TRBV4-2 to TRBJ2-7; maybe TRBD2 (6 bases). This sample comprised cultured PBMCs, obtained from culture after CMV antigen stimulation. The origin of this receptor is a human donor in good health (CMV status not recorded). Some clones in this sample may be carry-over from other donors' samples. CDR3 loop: CASSQDVGGGILSYEQYF. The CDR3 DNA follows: TGTGCCAGCAGCCAAGATGTTGGCGGCGGGATCCTCTCCTACGAGCAGTACTTC.